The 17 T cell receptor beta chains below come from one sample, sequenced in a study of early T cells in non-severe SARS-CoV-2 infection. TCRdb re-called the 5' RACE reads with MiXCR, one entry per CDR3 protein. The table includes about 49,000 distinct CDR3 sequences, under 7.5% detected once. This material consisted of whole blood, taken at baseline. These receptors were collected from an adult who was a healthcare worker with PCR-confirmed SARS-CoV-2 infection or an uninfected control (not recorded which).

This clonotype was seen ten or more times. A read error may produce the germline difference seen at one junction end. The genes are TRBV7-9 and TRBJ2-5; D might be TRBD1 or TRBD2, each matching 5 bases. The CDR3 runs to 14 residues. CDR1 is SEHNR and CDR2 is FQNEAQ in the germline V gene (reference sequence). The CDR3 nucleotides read TGTGCCAGCAGCCTAGCAGGGTACCAAGAGACCCAGTACTTC. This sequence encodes CASSLAGYQETQYF.

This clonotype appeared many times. As DNA, the CDR3 is TGCAGTTGGTTGCCTAGCGAGTTCTACAATGAGCAGTTCTTC. This codes for CSWLPSEFYNEQFF. The V gene is TRBV20-1, the J gene TRBJ2-1; D possibly corresponds to TRBD2 (6 bases). Germline CDR1 DFQATT, CDR2 SNEGSKA (reference sequence). The CDR3 extends over 14 amino acids. V was cut by 8 bases and J by 3 bases, with 17 bases left in between.

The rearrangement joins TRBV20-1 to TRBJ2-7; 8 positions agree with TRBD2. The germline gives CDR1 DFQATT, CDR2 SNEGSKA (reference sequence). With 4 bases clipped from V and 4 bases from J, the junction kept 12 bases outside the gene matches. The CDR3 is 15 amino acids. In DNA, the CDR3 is TGCAGTGCTACCACCCCGCGGGGGGCTCGGTACGAGCAGTACTTC. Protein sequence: CSATTPRGARYEQYF.

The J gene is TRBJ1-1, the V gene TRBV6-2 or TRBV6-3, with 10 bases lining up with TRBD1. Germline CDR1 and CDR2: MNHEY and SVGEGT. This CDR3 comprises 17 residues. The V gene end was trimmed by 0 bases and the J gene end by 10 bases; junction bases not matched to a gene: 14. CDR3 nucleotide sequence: TGTGCCAGCAGTTACTCCGCGGGACAGGGGAGCAGGGTAGGAGCTTTCTTT. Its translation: CASSYSAGQGSRVGAFF.

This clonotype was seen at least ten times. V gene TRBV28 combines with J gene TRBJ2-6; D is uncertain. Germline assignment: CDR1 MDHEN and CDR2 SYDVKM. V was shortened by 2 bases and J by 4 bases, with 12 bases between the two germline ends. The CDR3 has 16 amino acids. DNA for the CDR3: TGTGCCAGCAGTTTAGGCCTTGGCGGCGGGGCCAACGTCCTGACTTTC. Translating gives CASSLGLGGGANVLTF. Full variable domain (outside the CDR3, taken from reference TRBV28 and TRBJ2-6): DVKVTQSSRYLVKRTGEKVFLECVQDMDHENMFWYRQDPGLGLRLIYFSYDVKMKEKGDIPEGYSVSREKKERFSLILESASTNQTSMYLCASSLGLGGGANVLTFGAGSRLTVL.

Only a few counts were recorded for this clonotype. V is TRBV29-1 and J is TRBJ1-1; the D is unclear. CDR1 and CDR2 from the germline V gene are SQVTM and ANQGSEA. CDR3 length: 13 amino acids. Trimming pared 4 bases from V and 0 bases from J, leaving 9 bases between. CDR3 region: CSVGEFMNTEAFF. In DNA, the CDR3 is TGCAGCGTTGGTGAATTCATGAACACTGAAGCTTTCTTT. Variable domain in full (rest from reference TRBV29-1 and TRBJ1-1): SAVISQKPSRDICQRGTSLTIQCQVDSQVTMMFWYRQQPGQSLTLIATANQGSEATYESGFVIDKFPISRPNLTFSTLTVSNMSPEDSSIYLCSVGEFMNTEAFFGQGTRLTVV.

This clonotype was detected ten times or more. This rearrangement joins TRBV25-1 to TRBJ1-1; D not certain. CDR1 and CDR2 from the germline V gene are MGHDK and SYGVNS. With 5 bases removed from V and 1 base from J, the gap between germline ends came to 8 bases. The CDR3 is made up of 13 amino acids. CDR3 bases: TGTGCCAGCAGTCTCCCCGCGAACACTGAAGCTTTCTTT. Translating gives CASSLPANTEAFF.

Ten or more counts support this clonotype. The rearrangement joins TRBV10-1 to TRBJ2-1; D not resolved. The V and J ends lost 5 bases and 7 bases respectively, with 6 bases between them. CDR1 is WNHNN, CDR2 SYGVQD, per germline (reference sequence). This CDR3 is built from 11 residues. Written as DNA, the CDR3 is TGCGCCAGCAGTACCGGGAATGAGCAGTTCTTC. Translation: CASSTGNEQFF.

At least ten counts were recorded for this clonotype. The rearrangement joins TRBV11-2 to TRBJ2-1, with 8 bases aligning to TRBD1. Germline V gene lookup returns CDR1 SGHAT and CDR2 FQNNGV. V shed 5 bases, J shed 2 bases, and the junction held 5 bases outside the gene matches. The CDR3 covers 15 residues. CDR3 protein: CASSVDRGAYNEQFF. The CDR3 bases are TGTGCCAGCAGCGTCGACAGGGGTGCCTACAATGAGCAGTTCTTC.

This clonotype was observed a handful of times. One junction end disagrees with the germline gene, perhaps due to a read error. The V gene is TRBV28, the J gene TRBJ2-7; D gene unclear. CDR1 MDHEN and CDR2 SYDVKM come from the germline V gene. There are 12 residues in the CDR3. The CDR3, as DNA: TGTGCCAGCAGTTTCCCCTCCTCCGAGCAGTACTTC. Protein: CASSFPSSEQYF. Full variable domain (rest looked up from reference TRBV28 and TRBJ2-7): DVKVTQSSRYLVKRTGEKVFLECVQDMDHENMFWYRQDPGLGLRLIYFSYDVKMKEKGDIPEGYSVSREKKERFSLILESASTNQTSMYLCASSFPSSEQYFGPGTRLTVT.

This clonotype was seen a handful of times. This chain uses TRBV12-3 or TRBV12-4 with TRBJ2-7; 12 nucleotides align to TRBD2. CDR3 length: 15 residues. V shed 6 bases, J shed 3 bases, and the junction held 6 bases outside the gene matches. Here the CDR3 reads CASSHGTSGRYEQYF. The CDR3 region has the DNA TGTGCCAGCAGCCATGGGACTAGCGGGCGCTACGAGCAGTACTTC.

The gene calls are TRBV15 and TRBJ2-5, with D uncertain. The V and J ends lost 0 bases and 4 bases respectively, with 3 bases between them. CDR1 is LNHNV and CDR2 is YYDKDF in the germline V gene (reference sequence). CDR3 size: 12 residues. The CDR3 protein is CATSRDGETQYF. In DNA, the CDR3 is TGTGCCACCAGCAGAGATGGAGAGACCCAGTACTTC.

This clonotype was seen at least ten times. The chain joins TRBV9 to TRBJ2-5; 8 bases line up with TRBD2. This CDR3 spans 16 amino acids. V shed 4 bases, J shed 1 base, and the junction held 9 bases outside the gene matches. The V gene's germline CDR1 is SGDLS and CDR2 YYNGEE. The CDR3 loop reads CASSPRGGTGQETQYF. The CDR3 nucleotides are TGTGCCAGCAGCCCTCGGGGGGGCACGGGCCAAGAGACCCAGTACTTC.

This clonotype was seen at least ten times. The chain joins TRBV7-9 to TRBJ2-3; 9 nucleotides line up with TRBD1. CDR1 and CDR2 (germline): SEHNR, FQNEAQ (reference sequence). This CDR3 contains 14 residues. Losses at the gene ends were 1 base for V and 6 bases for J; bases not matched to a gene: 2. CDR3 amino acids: CASSLVDRGDTQYF. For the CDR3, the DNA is TGTGCCAGCAGCTTAGTGGACAGGGGCGATACGCAGTATTTT.

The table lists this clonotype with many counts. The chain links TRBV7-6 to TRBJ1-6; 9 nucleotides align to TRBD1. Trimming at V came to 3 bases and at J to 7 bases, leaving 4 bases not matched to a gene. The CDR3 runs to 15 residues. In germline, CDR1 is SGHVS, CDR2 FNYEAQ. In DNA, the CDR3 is TGTGCCAGCAGCTTCCAAGGACAGGGGAATTCACCCCTCCACTTT. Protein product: CASSFQGQGNSPLHF. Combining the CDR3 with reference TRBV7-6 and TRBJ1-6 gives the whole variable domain GAGVSQSPRYKVTKRGQDVALRCDPISGHVSLYWYRQALGQGPEFLTYFNYEAQQDKSGLPNDRFSAERPEGSISTLTIQRTEQRDSAMYRCASSFQGQGNSPLHFGNGTRLTVT.

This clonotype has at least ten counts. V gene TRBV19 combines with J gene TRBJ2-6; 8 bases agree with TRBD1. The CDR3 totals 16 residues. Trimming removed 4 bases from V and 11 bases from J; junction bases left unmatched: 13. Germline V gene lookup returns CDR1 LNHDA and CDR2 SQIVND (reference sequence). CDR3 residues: CASSSGQGRVLDVLTF. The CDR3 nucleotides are TGTGCCAGTAGTAGTGGACAGGGAAGGGTTCTCGACGTCCTGACTTTC.

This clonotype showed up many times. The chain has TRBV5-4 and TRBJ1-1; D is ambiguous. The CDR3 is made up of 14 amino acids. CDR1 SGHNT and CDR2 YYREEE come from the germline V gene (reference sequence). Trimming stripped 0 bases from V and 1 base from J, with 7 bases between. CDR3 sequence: CASSLEEGNTEAFF. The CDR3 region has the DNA TGTGCCAGCAGCTTGGAAGAGGGGAACACTGAAGCTTTCTTT.